A selection of T cell receptor beta chains follows, all from one sample in a study of cytomegalovirus exposure and HLA in healthy donors. Here immunoSEQ multiplex PCR was the method, and the copy in TCRdb shows in-frame clones only, minus some. Of 210,000 or so clones listed, approximately 80% were seen once; the top ten hold about 0.22%. Sequenced material: PBMCs. These receptors all stem from a girl aged 2 to 10 in good health and CMV-seronegative. Each CDR3 is given with its conserved first and last residue. Fields, in order: V gene, D gene, clone size, J gene, CDR3 protein, CDR3 DNA. The D gene is left open where the match is weak. Clone size is not always given. Where it is, it says once, few, many or a class for expanded clones.

TRBV6-4	.	.	TRBJ2-2	CASRRATGELFF	TGTGCCAGCCGAAGAGCCACCGGGGAGCTGTTTTTT
TRBV30	.	.	TRBJ1-6	CAWTGTYSLPLHF	TGTGCCTGGACCGGGACATACTCATTACCCCTCCACTTT
TRBV9	TRBD2	.	TRBJ2-5	CASSLGGGGTQETQYF	TGTGCCAGCAGCTTGGGTGGCGGGGGAACCCAAGAGACCCAGTACTTC
TRBV2	TRBD2	.	TRBJ2-5	CASSAGLEGTQYF	TGTGCCAGCAGCGCCGGACTAGAGGGGACCCAGTACTTC
TRBV19	.	.	TRBJ2-5	CASSIRGQETQYF	TGTGCCAGTAGTATACGAGGGCAAGAGACCCAGTACTTC
TRBV25-1	.	.	TRBJ1-6	CASSENRVFSPLHF	TGTGCCAGCAGTGAGAACAGGGTTTTCTCACCCCTCCACTTT
TRBV6-5	.	few	TRBJ2-1	CASSSSEQGGNEQFF	TGTGCCAGCAGCTCCTCCGAACAGGGAGGGAATGAGCAGTTCTTC
TRBV15	TRBD2	.	TRBJ2-5	CATSRTSGGETQYF	TGTGCCACCAGCAGGACTAGCGGGGGGGAGACCCAGTACTTC
TRBV5-1	TRBD1	once	TRBJ2-1	CASSLAGQGPYNEQFF	TGCGCCAGCAGCTTGGCGGGACAGGGACCCTACAATGAGCAGTTCTTC
TRBV6-1	.	once	TRBJ2-3	CASSDLNPRRAFGDTQYF	TGTGCCAGCAGTGATCTAAACCCTAGGAGGGCTTTCGGAGATACGCAGTATTTT
TRBV2	TRBD1	.	TRBJ1-3	CASSGQGFVSGNTIYF	TGTGCCAGCAGTGGACAGGGATTTGTCTCTGGAAACACCATATATTTT
TRBV19	.	.	TRBJ1-1	CATGQRNTEAFF	TGTGCCACCGGACAGCGAAACACTGAAGCTTTCTTT
TRBV27	TRBD1	.	TRBJ1-1	CASSPYGNGQGRTEAFF	TGTGCCAGCAGTCCGTATGGGAATGGACAGGGGCGAACTGAAGCTTTCTTT
TRBV11-2	.	.	TRBJ2-2	CASSSLGGTSAGELFF	TGTGCCAGCAGCTCGTTAGGCGGGACCTCGGCCGGGGAGCTGTTTTTT
TRBV6-1	.	once	TRBJ1-6	CASSASRARSPLHF	TGTGCCAGCAGCGCAAGCAGGGCGCGTTCACCCCTCCACTTT
TRBV10-2	.	few	TRBJ1-5	CASKGQGDQPQHF	TGCGCCAGCAAGGGGCAAGGAGATCAGCCCCAGCATTTT
TRBV6-5	.	few	TRBJ1-1	CASTREGPFASEAFF	TGTGCCAGCACCCGGGAGGGGCCATTTGCCTCTGAAGCTTTCTTT
TRBV5-6	.	few	TRBJ2-3	CASSLGLAADTQYF	TGTGCCAGCAGCTTGGGATTAGCCGCAGATACGCAGTATTTT
TRBV6-6	.	.	TRBJ2-7	CASTGRTDSYEQYF	TGTGCCAGCACCGGACGGACAGATAGCTACGAGCAGTACTTC
TRBV5-4	.	.	TRBJ2-7	CASSWERATSYEQYF	TGTGCCAGCAGCTGGGAGCGGGCAACCTCCTACGAGCAGTACTTC
TRBV5-5	.	.	TRBJ2-7	CASSLGEWAAEQYF	TGTGCCAGCAGCTTGGGGGAGTGGGCTGCGGAGCAGTACTTC
TRBV6-1	TRBD1	.	TRBJ2-7	CASGRDSFSYEQYF	TGTGCCAGCGGCCGGGACAGTTTTTCCTACGAGCAGTACTTC
TRBV19	.	few	TRBJ2-1	CASSTEISYNEQFF	TGTGCCAGTAGTACTGAGATATCCTACAATGAGCAGTTCTTC
TRBV9	.	.	TRBJ2-2	CASSVAGGAFGAGELFF	.
TRBV19	.	.	TRBJ2-7	CASSTGSSYEQYF	TGTGCCAGTAGTACCGGTAGCTCCTACGAGCAGTACTTC
TRBV7-9	.	.	TRBJ1-5	CASSYSTGLGGQPQHF	TGTGCCAGCAGCTATTCGACAGGATTGGGCGGTCAGCCCCAGCATTTT
TRBV7-2	.	.	TRBJ2-7	CASSRRRQRSSYEQYF	TGTGCCAGCAGCCGACGCCGACAGCGAAGCTCCTACGAGCAGTACTTC
TRBV19	TRBD1	.	TRBJ1-5	CASSIVPGTGTSNQPQHF	TGTGCCAGTAGTATAGTTCCAGGGACAGGCACAAGCAATCAGCCCCAGCATTTT
TRBV6-1	.	.	TRBJ2-1	CASSVTKGPHNEQFF	TGTGCCAGCAGCGTTACCAAGGGGCCTCACAATGAGCAGTTCTTC
TRBV5-8	TRBD1	.	TRBJ2-4	CASSVDRQGTFANIQYF	TGTGCCAGCAGCGTAGACCGACAGGGAACGTTCGCGAACATTCAGTACTTC
TRBV14	.	.	TRBJ1-1	CASSRRVGSGYEAFF	TGTGCCAGCAGCCGACGAGTCGGTTCGGGTTATGAAGCTTTCTTT
TRBV5-1	.	.	TRBJ1-1	CASSLAGYSEAFF	TGCGCCAGCAGCTTGGCAGGGTACAGTGAAGCTTTCTTT
TRBV27	.	.	TRBJ2-3	CASSFQGGPTDTQYF	TGTGCCAGCAGTTTTCAGGGGGGACCCACAGATACGCAGTATTTT
TRBV5-1	.	.	TRBJ1-3	CASSFGSGVGAGNTIYF	TGCGCCAGCAGCTTCGGATCGGGGGTAGGGGCTGGAAACACCATATATTTT
TRBV10-2	TRBD1	.	TRBJ2-7	CASCLGTGGYEQYF	TGCGCCAGCTGCCTGGGGACAGGGGGCTACGAGCAGTACTTC
TRBV9	TRBD2	.	TRBJ2-5	CASSPGGGRETQYF	TGTGCCAGCAGCCCGGGGGGGGGACGGGAGACCCAGTACTTC
TRBV7-9	TRBD1	.	TRBJ2-7	CASSSGQTRDYEQYF	TGTGCCAGCAGCTCGGGACAGACTCGGGACTACGAGCAGTACTTC
TRBV7-9	.	.	TRBJ1-1	CASSLVGYGENTEAFF	TGTGCCAGCAGCTTAGTCGGGTACGGGGAGAACACTGAAGCTTTCTTT
TRBV5-4	.	.	TRBJ1-1	CASSLEPLGDTEAFF	TGTGCCAGCAGCTTGGAACCCCTCGGGGACACTGAAGCTTTCTTT
TRBV5-3	.	once	TRBJ1-2	CARSFVQDYYGYTF	TGTGCCAGAAGCTTTGTTCAGGACTACTATGGCTACACCTTC
TRBV19	TRBD2	.	TRBJ2-3	CASSILAGSGDTQYF	TGTGCCAGTAGTATTTTAGCGGGATCTGGTGATACGCAGTATTTT